A single sample gave rise to the 23 T cell receptor beta chains below, sequenced in a study of CD8+CD57+ T cells in acquired aplastic anemia. Genomic DNA constituted the template upon which TCR beta VDJ and CDR3 profiling was performed. TCRdb fed the reads into MiXCR, producing one record per CDR3 protein. The sample carries around 430,000 distinct CDR3 sequences, about a third recorded once. Flow cytometry had shown expanded CD8+CD57+ cells in the patients chosen for sequencing. The sample consisted of sorted CD4+, CD8+, or CD8+CD57+ T cells (not recorded which) from PBMCs. The receptor set was obtained from a human donor with aplastic anemia.

CDR3 sequence: CSVRAGREGLGETQYF. Here the CDR3 DNA reads TGCAGTGTCCGCGCGGGCCGGGAGGGCCTAGGAGAGACCCAGTACTTC. This chain joins TRBV20-1 and TRBJ2-5, with 8 bases lining up with TRBD2. After removal of 7 bases from V and 4 bases from J, the junction contained 17 bases not matched to a gene. From germline, CDR1 is DFQATT and CDR2 SNEGSKA (reference sequence). The CDR3 runs 16 residues.

This clonotype appeared a few times. V usage is TRBV20-1 and J usage is TRBJ2-5; the D gene could be TRBD1 or TRBD2 (5 bases each). CDR3 length: 13 residues. From germline, CDR1 is DFQATT and CDR2 SNEGSKA (reference sequence). V dropped 4 bases and J dropped 7 bases, with 16 bases sitting between them. The CDR3 loop is CSANSQGGGTQYF. The CDR3 region has the DNA TGCAGTGCTAACAGCCAGGGTGGGGGGACCCAGTACTTC.

Only a few counts were recorded for this clonotype. V usage is TRBV20-1 and J usage is TRBJ2-3, with 9 bases aligning to TRBD1. From germline, CDR1 is DFQATT and CDR2 SNEGSKA (reference sequence). Trimming cost V 4 bases and J 3 bases; bases outside gene matches: 8. The CDR3 is 15 amino acids. The CDR3 nucleotides are TGCAGTGCTACTGGTACAGGGGGCGCGACAGATACGCAGTATTTT. Encoded protein: CSATGTGGATDTQYF.

This clonotype occurred many times. The rearrangement uses TRBV2 and TRBJ2-1; TRBD2 matches at 10 bases. This CDR3 is 12 amino acids long. J gave up 10 bases and V 6 bases, and 3 bases lay outside the gene matches. Germline CDR1 is SNHLY and CDR2 is FYNNEI. For the CDR3, the DNA is TGTGCCAGCAGAGTACTAGCGGGGGAGCAGTTCTTC. Its protein product is CASRVLAGEQFF.

The CDR3 is CASSGQGVTDTQYF. The CDR3 bases are TGTGCCAGCAGTGGACAGGGAGTAACAGATACGCAGTATTTT. The V and J genes are TRBV2 and TRBJ2-3, with TRBD1 matching over 7 bases. From germline, CDR1 is SNHLY and CDR2 FYNNEI. Trimming cost V 4 bases and J 3 bases; bases outside gene matches: 4. This CDR3 is built from 14 residues.

The chain couples TRBV27 to TRBJ1-1; 7 positions match TRBD1. Germline CDR1 reads MNHEY; CDR2 reads SMNVEV (reference sequence). The CDR3 has 15 amino acids. V shed 3 bases and J 3 bases; nucleotides not matched to a gene: 7. The DNA for the CDR3 is TGTGCCAGCAGTTTCGACAGGGACGCGGACACTGAAGCTTTCTTT. This sequence encodes CASSFDRDADTEAFF.

The sample holds a few counts of this clonotype. The rearrangement joins TRBV7-6 to TRBJ1-6, with TRBD1 matching over 7 bases. With V trimmed by 5 bases and J by 10 bases, 11 bases remained unmatched. The CDR3 sequence is 15 residues long. Germline V lookup: CDR1 SGHVS, CDR2 FNYEAQ. The CDR3 spells CASSPLTDRRSPLHF. CDR3 bases: TGTGCCAGCAGCCCGCTGACGGACAGGAGGTCACCCCTCCACTTT. Filled out from reference TRBV7-6 and TRBJ1-6, the complete variable domain reads GAGVSQSPRYKVTKRGQDVALRCDPISGHVSLYWYRQALGQGPEFLTYFNYEAQQDKSGLPNDRFSAERPEGSISTLTIQRTEQRDSAMYRCASSPLTDRRSPLHFGNGTRLTVT.

This clonotype appeared a few times. The chain's CDR3 is CASRPGHANTEAFF. CDR3 DNA sequence: TGTGCCAGCAGGCCGGGACACGCGAACACTGAAGCTTTCTTT. This chain joins TRBV6-1 and TRBJ1-1, with D perhaps matching TRBD1 (6 bases). The length of the CDR3 is 14 residues. Germline CDR1 reads MNHNS; CDR2 reads SASEGT. V lost 6 bases to trimming and J lost 1 base, with 12 bases between them.

V usage is TRBV6-2 or TRBV6-3 and J usage is TRBJ1-2; 7 nucleotides line up with TRBD1. V trimming: 9 bases; J trimming: 4 bases; junction bases outside the gene matches: 11. The germline gives CDR1 MNHEY, CDR2 SVGEGT. This CDR3 contains 14 residues. The CDR3: CASRLETGFYGYTF. The DNA of the CDR3 is TGTGCCAGTAGATTGGAGACAGGGTTCTATGGCTACACCTTC.

This clonotype was seen repeatedly, ten times or more. This chain uses TRBV7-9 with TRBJ2-7, with a weak D call TRBD1 (6 bases). This CDR3 has 12 residues. V lost 7 bases and J 4 bases, leaving 11 bases between the germline ends. The germline V gene has CDR1 SEHNR and CDR2 FQNEAQ (reference sequence). The CDR3 coding sequence is TGTGCCAGCACCTTGGACAGTTACGAGCAGTACTTC. This gives the protein CASTLDSYEQYF. Combining the CDR3 with reference TRBV7-9 and TRBJ2-7 gives the whole variable domain DTGVSQNPRHKITKRGQNVTFRCDPISEHNRLYWYRQTLGQGPEFLTYFQNEAQLEKSRLLSDRFSAERPKGSFSTLEIQRTEQGDSAMYLCASTLDSYEQYFGPGTRLTVT.

The J gene is TRBJ1-2, the V gene TRBV15; 7 nucleotides agree with TRBD1. This CDR3 is built from 12 residues. J was trimmed by 8 bases and V by 10 bases; bases with no gene match: 10. CDR1 is LNHNV, CDR2 YYDKDF, per germline (reference sequence). CDR3: CASRGARGGYTF. In DNA, the CDR3 is TGTGCCAGCAGGGGGGCCAGGGGAGGCTACACCTTC.

This clonotype appeared a single time. Sequence at one end of the junction differs from germline and may be a read error. The gene calls are TRBV19 and TRBJ2-7; D uncertain. The CDR3 is made up of 9 amino acids. Germline loops: CDR1 LNHDA, CDR2 SQIVND (reference sequence). The CDR3 sequence: CPSSYEQYF. For the CDR3, the DNA is TGTCCCAGCTCCTACGAGCAGTACTTC.

V and J are TRBV24-1 and TRBJ2-1; 9 bases map to TRBD1. The V gene's germline CDR1 is KGHDR and CDR2 SFDVKD. The V and J ends lost 12 bases and 5 bases, in that order; junction bases with no gene match: 10. The CDR3 is 14 residues long. The CDR3 DNA is TGTGCCTGGAGTCCGGGACAGGGACACAATGAGCAGTTCTTC. Protein: CAWSPGQGHNEQFF.

At least ten counts were recorded for this clonotype. The chain joins TRBV29-1 to TRBJ2-3; 10 nucleotides line up with TRBD2. V lost 6 bases to trimming and J lost 0 bases; unmatched junction nucleotides: 15. This CDR3 is built from 18 residues. Germline loops: CDR1 SQVTM, CDR2 ANQGSEA. The CDR3 is CSVRTSGIETSSTDTQYF. CDR3 nucleotide sequence: TGCAGCGTAAGGACTAGCGGAATCGAAACATCTAGCACAGATACGCAGTATTTT.

In its sample, this clonotype was seen a few times. The chain joins TRBV28 to TRBJ1-6; D is undetermined. The CDR3 covers 15 residues. The germline V gene has CDR1 MDHEN and CDR2 SYDVKM. Trimming stripped 7 bases from V and 6 bases from J, with 16 bases between. The CDR3 region has the DNA TGTGCCAGCAATGCCGACGGCTGGGCTAATTCACCCCTCCACTTT. Protein product: CASNADGWANSPLHF.

At least ten counts were recorded for this clonotype. J is TRBJ2-1 and V is TRBV7-2; D unresolved. V lost 0 bases and J 5 bases, leaving 8 bases between the germline ends. Germline V gene lookup returns CDR1 SGHTA and CDR2 FQGNSA. The CDR3 has 14 residues. CDR3 DNA: TGTGCCAGCAGCTTAGCGTTAGCCGACAATGAGCAGTTCTTC. It yields the protein CASSLALADNEQFF.

The genes are TRBV5-1 and TRBJ1-5; tentatively, D is TRBD1 (6 bases). Trimming left V 9 bases short and J 0 bases short, with 25 bases between. This CDR3 is built from 18 residues. Germline values: CDR1 SGHRS, CDR2 YFSETQ. This CDR3 reads CATKQCPGTPNSNQPQHF. CDR3 sequence (DNA): TGCGCCACCAAGCAATGCCCCGGGACACCAAATAGCAATCAGCCCCAGCATTTT.

This clonotype has at least ten counts. This chain links TRBV20-1 with TRBJ1-4; TRBD1 aligns across 8 bases. The V gene end was trimmed by 2 bases and the J gene end by 7 bases; junction bases not matched to a gene: 6. The CDR3 runs to 14 residues. The V gene's germline CDR1 is DFQATT and CDR2 SNEGSKA (reference sequence). The CDR3 DNA reads as TGCAGTGCTAGATCGGACAGGGACGTTGAAAAACTGTTTTTT. Translating it yields CSARSDRDVEKLFF.

This clonotype was recorded a few times. The chain has TRBV4-1 and TRBJ1-5, with unresolved D. Per germline, CDR1 MGHRA and CDR2 YSYEKL. There are 18 residues in the CDR3. V lost 4 bases to trimming and J lost 2 bases, with 21 bases between them. In DNA, the CDR3 is TGCGCCAGCAGCCCCCCCCCCTGGGCCAAGCGGGGCAATCAGCCCCAGCATTTT. Its translation is CASSPPPWAKRGNQPQHF.

Here the CDR3 DNA reads TGCGCCAGCAGCTTAGAAGGGGATGGACGAGCTTTCTTT. Encoded protein: CASSLEGDGRAFF. V gene TRBV5-1 combines with J gene TRBJ1-1, with a possible D match to TRBD1 (5 bases). The V end was cut by 2 bases, the J end by 10 bases, with 15 bases between. CDR3 length: 13 amino acids. The germline V gene encodes CDR1 SGHRS and CDR2 YFSETQ.

This clonotype showed up just a few times. The CDR3 nucleotides read TGTGCCAGCAGCTCGGGGACTAGCGGGAGGGTAGATACGCAGTATTTT. Amino acids: CASSSGTSGRVDTQYF. The V gene is TRBV5-4, the J gene TRBJ2-3, with 16 positions matching TRBD2. Germline V gene sequence: CDR1 SGHNT, CDR2 YYREEE (reference sequence). V was pared by 3 bases and J by 5 bases, with 3 bases of the junction left unmatched. CDR3 length: 16 amino acids.

This clonotype was detected only once. Without the conserved terminal phenylalanine or tryptophan, this CDR3 likely stems from a read error. The J gene is TRBJ1-1, the V gene TRBV7-2; D ambiguous. The CDR3 length is 14 residues. V was cut by 0 bases and J by 4 bases, with 9 bases left in between. Germline V gene lookup returns CDR1 SGHTA and CDR2 FQGNSA. The chain's CDR3 is CASSLATGGTEAFL. In nucleotides, the CDR3 is TGTGCCAGCAGCTTAGCTACCGGAGGCACTGAAGCTTTCCTT.

This clonotype was detected many times. The gene calls are TRBV2 and TRBJ1-2; D call uncertain. V gave up 7 bases and J gave up 0 bases, with 15 bases separating them. The germline gives CDR1 SNHLY, CDR2 FYNNEI. The CDR3 runs 15 residues. The CDR3 protein is CASTAQMGTNYGYTF. In DNA, the CDR3 is TGTGCCAGCACCGCCCAGATGGGGACTAACTATGGCTACACCTTC. Full variable domain (outside the CDR3, taken from reference TRBV2 and TRBJ1-2): EPEVTQTPSHQVTQMGQEVILRCVPISNHLYFYWYRQILGQKVEFLVSFYNNEISEKSEIFDDQFSVERPDGSNFTLKIRSTKLEDSAMYFCASTAQMGTNYGYTFGSGTRLTVV.